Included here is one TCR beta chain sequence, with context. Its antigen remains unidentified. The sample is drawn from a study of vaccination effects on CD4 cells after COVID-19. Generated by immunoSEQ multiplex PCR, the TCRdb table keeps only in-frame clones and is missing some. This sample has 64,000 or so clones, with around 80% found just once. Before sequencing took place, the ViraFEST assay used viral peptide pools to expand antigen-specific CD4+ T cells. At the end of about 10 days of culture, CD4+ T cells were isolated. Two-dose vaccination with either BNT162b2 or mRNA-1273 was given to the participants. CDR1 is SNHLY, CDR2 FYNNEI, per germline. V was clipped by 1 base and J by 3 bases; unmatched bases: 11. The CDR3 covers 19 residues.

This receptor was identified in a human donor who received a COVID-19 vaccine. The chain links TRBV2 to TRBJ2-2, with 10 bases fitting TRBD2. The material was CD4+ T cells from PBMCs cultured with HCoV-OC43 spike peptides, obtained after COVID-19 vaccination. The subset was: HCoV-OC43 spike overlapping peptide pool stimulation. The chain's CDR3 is CASSEGEGLAGAHTGELFF. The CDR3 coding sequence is TGTGCCAGCAGTGAAGGGGAGGGGCTAGCGGGGGCCCACACCGGGGAGCTGTTTTTT.